This TCR beta chain was sequenced for a study of Ad26.COV2.S vaccination and SARS-CoV-2 variants. Study outcomes and limitations: Measurement of non-spike TCR breadth gave similar results in vaccine and placebo recipients. Higher spike-specific TCR breadth was found in vaccine recipients than in placebo recipients.

Clones were sequenced by immunoSEQ multiplex PCR, and TCRdb holds only the in-frame ones, with some missing. Counted here are about 350,000 clones, around 83% occurring once; the ten biggest clones make up 3.3%. Indicated treatment: over 15 received Ad26.COV2.S at low or high dose, single or two shots; about 5 received placebo; per-sample allocation not given. It was on day 63 after the first vaccine or placebo injection that samples were taken. The vaccine antigen was prefusion-stabilized Wuhan SARS-CoV-2 spike. Details on this clone: Its antigen is unknown.

V trimming: 0 bases; J trimming: 0 bases; junction bases outside the gene matches: 0. Per germline, CDR1 SGHTA and CDR2 FQGNSA. The CDR3 totals 16 residues. This receptor was obtained from a person between 18 and 59 years old who received the Ad26.COV2.S COVID-19 vaccine or a placebo. The chain carries TRBV7-2 and TRBJ2-3; 10 nucleotides line up with TRBD2. The input for sequencing was peripheral blood, taken in a trial of Ad26.COV2.S vaccine versus placebo. CDR3 nucleotide sequence: TGTGCCAGCAGCTTAGCGACTAGCGGGAGCACAGATACGCAGTATTTT. This encodes CASSLATSGSTDTQYF.